The next 28 T cell receptor beta chains were all read from a single sample in a study of cytomegalovirus exposure and HLA in healthy donors. Primers: 60 Vbeta forward and 13 Jbeta reverse. Assay used: immunoSEQ multiplex PCR; TCRdb lists only in-frame clones, some missing. Of around 93,000 clones in the sample, around 82% are singletons; the top ten hold 3% to 3.5%. Material for sequencing was PBMCs. The receptors were sampled from a man younger than 45 in good health and CMV-seropositive.

The chain links TRBV5-6 to TRBJ2-1, with 8 bases aligning to TRBD1. J was trimmed by 5 bases and V by 4 bases; bases with no gene match: 8. Germline CDR1 and CDR2: SGHDT and YYEEEE. There are 15 residues in the CDR3. The CDR3 here is CASSGDRGWNNEQFF. As DNA, the CDR3 is TGTGCCAGCAGCGGAGACAGGGGCTGGAACAATGAGCAGTTCTTC. Using reference TRBV5-6 and TRBJ2-1 for the parts outside the CDR3, the full variable domain is DAGVTQSPTHLIKTRGQQVTLRCSPKSGHDTVSWYQQALGQGPQFIFQYYEEEERQRGNFPDRFSGHQFPNYSSELNVNALLLGDSALYLCASSGDRGWNNEQFFGPGTRLTVL.

This chain connects TRBV4-3 to TRBJ2-7; TRBD1 aligns across 8 bases. Germline V gene data show CDR1 as LGHNA and CDR2 as YSLEER. This CDR3 has 15 amino acids. The V gene end was trimmed by 0 bases and the J gene end by 3 bases; junction bases not matched to a gene: 4. CDR3 sequence (DNA): TGCGCCAGCAGCCAAGATTGGACAGGGATCTACGAGCAGTACTTC. Translation: CASSQDWTGIYEQYF.

The V and J genes are TRBV30 and TRBJ2-7; the D gene is possibly TRBD2 (5 bases). Per the germline V gene, CDR1 is GTSNPN and CDR2 is SVGIG (reference sequence). This CDR3 spans 13 amino acids. Trimming left V 2 bases short and J 2 bases short, with 10 bases between. Here the CDR3 reads CAWSSGIPYEQYF. CDR3 nucleotides: TGTGCCTGGAGTTCGGGAATACCCTACGAGCAGTACTTC.

CDR3 in DNA: TGTGCCAGCAGCTTATCGGGGGTTGTGGAGACCCAGTACTTC. It yields the protein CASSLSGVVETQYF. The chain employs TRBV7-6 and TRBJ2-5; tentatively, D is TRBD2 (6 bases). Looked up from germline, CDR1 is SGHVS and CDR2 is FNYEAQ. Between the trimmed V and J ends, which lost 2 bases and 5 bases, there was a span of 12 bases. This CDR3 is 14 amino acids long. Looking up the rest from reference TRBV7-6 and TRBJ2-5 gives the full variable domain: GAGVSQSPRYKVTKRGQDVALRCDPISGHVSLYWYRQALGQGPEFLTYFNYEAQQDKSGLPNDRFSAERPEGSISTLTIQRTEQRDSAMYRCASSLSGVVETQYFGPGTRLLVL.

J is TRBJ2-5 and V is TRBV5-4; 13 bases map to TRBD2. The J segment lost 1 base and the V segment lost 4 bases, leaving 4 bases of the junction unmatched. CDR3 length: 16 residues. CDR1 and CDR2 from the germline V gene are SGHNT and YYREEE (reference sequence). CDR3 coding DNA: TGTGCCAGCAGCCCCGGGACTAGCGGGACCCAAGAGACCCAGTACTTC. Translated: CASSPGTSGTQETQYF.

V is TRBV6-5 and J is TRBJ2-7; 9 nucleotides agree with TRBD1. Germline V CDR1 and CDR2: MNHEY, SVGAGI. The CDR3 covers 13 residues. The junction had 6 bases not matched to a gene; V was cut back by 8 bases and J by 4 bases. The CDR3 spells CASRQGVAYEQYF. In nucleotides, the CDR3 is TGTGCCAGCCGACAGGGGGTCGCGTACGAGCAGTACTTC.

The rearrangement links TRBV6-1 to TRBJ2-5, with D possibly TRBD2 on 5 matching bases. V lost 1 base and J 3 bases, leaving 15 bases between the germline ends. Germline CDR1 MNHNS, CDR2 SASEGT. The CDR3 is 16 amino acids. CDR3 bases: TGTGCCAGCAGTGAAGGTGCGAGATACGGGGAAGAGACCCAGTACTTC. Translation gives CASSEGARYGEETQYF.

The chain links TRBV28 to TRBJ1-1; D may be TRBD1 (6 bases). Trimming pared 6 bases from V and 5 bases from J, leaving 19 bases between. Per the germline V gene, CDR1 is MDHEN and CDR2 is SYDVKM. This CDR3 spans 15 amino acids. DNA for the CDR3: TGTGCCAGCAGCTTGTTCGCAGGGGTCCGGACTGAAGCTTTCTTT. Translating it yields CASSLFAGVRTEAFF.

This rearrangement joins TRBV29-1 to TRBJ2-2; 8 bases fit TRBD1. The V gene end was trimmed by 4 bases and the J gene end by 6 bases; junction bases not matched to a gene: 4. CDR1 is SQVTM, CDR2 ANQGSEA, per germline. CDR3 length: 13 amino acids. The CDR3 is CSVGQGASGELFF. CDR3 bases: TGCAGCGTTGGTCAGGGGGCTTCCGGGGAGCTGTTTTTT.

The CDR3 DNA reads TGTGCCAGCAGAAAAGGACAGGGATCGGCTGAAGCTTTCTTT. Translating gives CASRKGQGSAEAFF. V is TRBV28 and J is TRBJ1-1; TRBD1 agrees at 8 bases. The CDR3 sequence is 14 residues long. Germline lookup yields CDR1 MDHEN and CDR2 SYDVKM. Unmatched junction bases numbered 9, after V lost 6 bases and J lost 6 bases.

V usage is TRBV9 and J usage is TRBJ2-1; 7 bases fit TRBD1. V dropped 0 bases and J dropped 7; count of bases not matched to a gene: 1. The germline gives CDR1 SGDLS, CDR2 YYNGEE. This CDR3 is 13 amino acids long. The CDR3 is CASSVDRGNEQFF. The CDR3 DNA is TGTGCCAGCAGCGTAGACAGGGGTAATGAGCAGTTCTTC.

This chain links TRBV4-3 with TRBJ1-3; weak D call: TRBD1 (5 bases). The V end was cut by 1 base, the J end by 2 bases, with 9 bases between. Germline V CDR1 and CDR2: LGHNA, YSLEER. This CDR3 region has 15 residues. Here the CDR3 reads CASSQGGAPGNTIYF. In DNA, the CDR3 is TGCGCCAGCAGCCAAGGTGGGGCCCCTGGAAACACCATATATTTT.

V and J are TRBV13 and TRBJ2-1, with TRBD2 as a possible D gene (6 bases). The CDR3 contains 15 residues. Germline-derived CDR1 and CDR2 are PRHDT and FYEKMQ (reference sequence). With 5 bases removed from V and 9 bases from J, the gap between germline ends came to 20 bases. CDR3 residues: CASSPFSGDSGEQFF. CDR3 in DNA: TGTGCCAGCAGCCCCTTTTCGGGAGACTCGGGTGAGCAGTTCTTC.

In DNA form, the CDR3 reads TGTGCCAGCAGTCCGGGACAGGGTGGAGAGACCCAGTACTTC. It codes for CASSPGQGGETQYF. V usage is TRBV27 and J usage is TRBJ2-5, with TRBD1 matching 9 bases. V was clipped by 5 bases and J by 4 bases; unmatched bases: 5. The germline gives CDR1 MNHEY, CDR2 SMNVEV (reference sequence). This CDR3 contains 14 residues.

The rearrangement joins TRBV9 to TRBJ1-1, with TRBD1 matching over 7 bases. The CDR3 is made up of 17 amino acids. V trimming: 4 bases; J trimming: 0 bases; junction bases outside the gene matches: 12. Germline V lookup: CDR1 SGDLS, CDR2 YYNGEE. The DNA of the CDR3 is TGTGCCAGCAGCCCTCGACCCGGAGGGGGCATGAACACTGAAGCTTTCTTT. This translates into CASSPRPGGGMNTEAFF.

V gene TRBV5-1 combines with J gene TRBJ2-5; TRBD2 agrees at 10 bases. The J call may not be correct, given that the DNA end is closer to TRBJ2-7. The CDR3 is 15 residues long. Germline assignment: CDR1 SGHRS and CDR2 YFSETQ. The CDR3 is CASSWGTSVTYEQYF. The CDR3 nucleotides read TGCGCCAGCAGCTGGGGGACTAGCGTCACCTACGAGCAGTACTTC.

The chain joins TRBV27 to TRBJ2-1, with 8 bases fitting TRBD2. Per the germline V gene, CDR1 is MNHEY and CDR2 is SMNVEV (reference sequence). Trimming at V came to 1 base and at J to 7 bases, leaving 3 bases not matched to a gene. The CDR3 contains 14 residues. In nucleotides, the CDR3 is TGTGCCAGCAGTTTATTAGCTAGCGGGAATGAGCAGTTCTTC. This gives the protein CASSLLASGNEQFF.

V usage is TRBV19 and J usage is TRBJ2-2; 7 nucleotides agree with TRBD2. CDR1 is LNHDA, CDR2 SQIVND, per germline (reference sequence). The CDR3 covers 14 residues. V shed 4 bases and J 1 base; nucleotides not matched to a gene: 0. The CDR3 loop reads CASSKRENTGELFF. The CDR3 region has the DNA TGTGCCAGTAGTAAGCGGGAGAACACCGGGGAGCTGTTTTTT. The entire variable domain, with the rest obtained from reference TRBV19 and TRBJ2-2, is as follows: DGGITQSPKYLFRKEGQNVTLSCEQNLNHDAMYWYRQDPGQGLRLIYYSQIVNDFQKGDIAEGYSVSREKKESFPLTVTSAQKNPTAFYLCASSKRENTGELFFGEGSRLTVL.

The rearrangement links TRBV4-1 to TRBJ2-5; D may be TRBD1 (7 bases). CDR1 MGHRA and CDR2 YSYEKL come from the germline V gene. The CDR3 has 15 residues. V shed 0 bases and J shed 2 bases, with 10 bases lying between them. The CDR3 sequence: CASSQDRGVQETQYF. CDR3 nucleotides: TGCGCCAGCAGCCAAGACAGGGGGGTTCAAGAGACCCAGTACTTC.

This clone was seen more than once but under ten times. V and J are TRBV6-1 and TRBJ2-2; tentative D call: TRBD1 (6 bases). V was pared by 6 bases and J by 1 base, with 9 bases between. The length of the CDR3 is 14 residues. Looked up from germline, CDR1 is MNHNS and CDR2 is SASEGT. DNA for the CDR3: TGTGCCAGCAGGGGCAGGGGGAACACCGGGGAGCTGTTTTTT. Translation gives CASRGRGNTGELFF.

This sequence joins TRBV7-9 and TRBJ2-1; 7 bases agree with TRBD1. This CDR3 contains 13 residues. Germline trimming cut 3 bases from V and 4 bases from J; bases unmatched to any gene: 0. CDR1 is SEHNR and CDR2 is FQNEAQ in the germline V gene (reference sequence). Written as DNA, the CDR3 is TGTGCCAGCAGCTTGGGACAGTACAATGAGCAGTTCTTC. It codes for CASSLGQYNEQFF.

This chain links TRBV7-2 with TRBJ2-6, with 7 bases that match TRBD1. Germline V gene data show CDR1 as SGHTA and CDR2 as FQGNSA. Germline trimming cut 1 base from V and 2 bases from J; bases unmatched to any gene: 5. This CDR3 region has 17 residues. The CDR3 loop reads CASSLETRGTGANVLTF. As DNA, the CDR3 is TGTGCCAGCAGCTTAGAGACCAGGGGGACTGGGGCCAACGTCCTGACTTTC.

V usage is TRBV7-9 and J usage is TRBJ2-7, with D perhaps TRBD2 (6 bases). This CDR3 spans 14 amino acids. V lost 4 bases and J 0 bases, leaving 10 bases between the germline ends. In germline, CDR1 is SEHNR, CDR2 FQNEAQ (reference sequence). CDR3 nucleotides: TGTGCCAGCAGCTCCCCGGGACTCTCCTACGAGCAGTACTTC. Amino acid sequence: CASSSPGLSYEQYF.

This clone has just a few counts. The rearrangement joins TRBV19 to TRBJ1-2; TRBD1 matches 9 bases. Germline CDR1 and CDR2: LNHDA and SQIVND (reference sequence). CDR3 length equals 15 residues. Trimming cost V 0 bases and J 7 bases; bases outside gene matches: 6. The CDR3 sequence is CASSIDPGQGTGYTF. The CDR3 region has the DNA TGTGCCAGTAGTATAGACCCTGGACAGGGGACTGGCTACACCTTC.

This chain joins TRBV6-5 and TRBJ2-7; 7 nucleotides agree with TRBD1. Per germline, CDR1 MNHEY and CDR2 SVGAGI. The CDR3 contains 13 residues. V lost 5 bases to trimming and J lost 9 bases; unmatched junction nucleotides: 10. This chain's CDR3 is CASSEPGQIVQYF. Written as DNA, the CDR3 is TGTGCCAGCAGTGAGCCGGGACAGATTGTGCAGTACTTC.

CDR3 protein: CASSPFSGRFYNEQFF. CDR3 nucleotide sequence: TGTGCCAGCAGCCCCTTTAGCGGGAGGTTCTACAATGAGCAGTTCTTC. The chain has TRBV7-8 and TRBJ2-1; 10 bases match TRBD2. Germline V gene lookup returns CDR1 SGHVS and CDR2 FQNEAQ. The junction had 7 bases not matched to a gene; V was cut back by 5 bases and J by 3 bases. This CDR3 spans 16 amino acids.

The chain couples TRBV14 to TRBJ1-5; D possibly corresponds to TRBD1 (6 bases). CDR1 is SGHDN and CDR2 is FVKESK in the germline V gene. With 0 bases removed from V and 5 bases from J, the gap between germline ends came to 14 bases. The CDR3 runs to 16 residues. CDR3 amino acids: CASSQDGGAGDQPQHF. The CDR3 coding sequence is TGTGCCAGCAGCCAAGATGGGGGGGCGGGGGATCAGCCCCAGCATTTT.

This sequence joins TRBV29-1 and TRBJ2-7; 8 bases are shared with TRBD1. CDR1 is SQVTM, CDR2 ANQGSEA, per germline. Germline trimming cut 4 bases from V and 3 bases from J; bases unmatched to any gene: 5. The CDR3 runs to 13 residues. CDR3 coding DNA: TGCAGCGTTGGGGGAGGACAGGGCTACGAGCAGTACTTC. Amino acids: CSVGGGQGYEQYF.